This T cell receptor beta chain was captured by sequencing in a study of CD8+ T cells in alopecia areata. Study-level background: Treated patients were given oral tofacitinib, which was dosed at 5 to 10 mg twice daily.

It was from alopecia areata patients that lesional scalp punch biopsies and peripheral blood were collected. The CDR3 extends over 15 amino acids. Per germline, CDR1 SQVTM and CDR2 ANQGSEA. V lost 2 bases and J lost 3, with 11 bases in between. Extraction and reverse transcription of RNA yielded cDNA as the sequencing template. Assay used: immunoSEQ multiplex PCR; TCRdb lists only in-frame clones, some missing. The top ten hold approximately 19% of the sample, which has about 150,000 clones, under 60% seen once. Overall study findings and caveats: Tissue-resident alphabeta T cells belonging to normal skin likewise get sequenced within scalp specimens.

As for this clone: The antigen is undetermined.

Material: CD8+ T cells sorted from blood, obtained at week 0. The V and J genes are TRBV29-1 and TRBJ2-6; perhaps TRBD1 as D (6 bases). The clonotype originates from a human donor with alopecia areata. CDR3 coding DNA: TGCAGCGTTGAATATACAGGGAATGGGGCCAACGTCCTGACTTTC. This encodes CSVEYTGNGANVLTF.